The 2 T cell receptor beta chains presented below share a single source sample, sequenced in a study of cytomegalovirus exposure and HLA in healthy donors. The PCR used 60 Vbeta and 13 Jbeta primers. Data came from immunoSEQ multiplex PCR; TCRdb stores just in-frame clones and leaves some out. This table holds over 100,000 clones, about 80% found once. Sequenced material: PBMCs. Source of these receptors: a woman aged 45-59 years in good health and CMV-seropositive.

In its sample, this clone was seen once. V gene TRBV15 combines with J gene TRBJ2-3, with TRBD2 matching 9 bases. V trimming: 0 bases; J trimming: 4 bases; junction bases outside the gene matches: 5. The CDR3 covers 16 residues. The V gene's germline CDR1 is LNHNV and CDR2 YYDKDF (reference sequence). The CDR3 is CATSREGGRAPDTQYF. The CDR3 bases are TGTGCCACCAGCAGAGAAGGCGGGAGGGCTCCAGATACGCAGTATTTT.

This sequence joins TRBV6-1 and TRBJ1-1; 8 bases line up with TRBD1. The CDR3 is 11 amino acids. CDR1 and CDR2 from the germline V gene are MNHNS and SASEGT. V was pared by 6 bases and J by 7 bases, with 1 base of the junction left unmatched. The CDR3 nucleotides are TGTGCCAGCAGGACAGGGGATGAAGCTTTCTTT. Its translation is CASRTGDEAFF.